The clone carrying this T cell receptor (beta chain) was counted many times. No antigen is known for it. This sample is part of a study of post-analysis software for immune sequencing data. The J segment lost 6 bases and the V segment lost 3 bases, leaving 2 bases of the junction unmatched. CDR1 and CDR2 from the germline V gene are MRHNA and SNTAGT. This CDR3 has 14 residues. Study results and limitations: Roughly 5 TRBV segments (TRBV5-6, TRBV5-1 and TRBV20-1 among them) occurred more frequently in patients than in controls.

Each TCR beta cDNA library carried unique molecular identifiers. TCRdb ran MiXCR on the PCR reads and lists one entry per CDR3 protein. This sample has just over 250,000 distinct CDR3 sequences, with 35% to 40% found just once. What was sequenced was blood. The sequence derives from a girl between 5 and 17 years old with multiple sclerosis. The chain recombines TRBV6-4 with TRBJ2-3; 11 bases agree with TRBD2. The CDR3 region is CASSEGLAADTQYF. CDR3 sequence (DNA): TGTGCCAGCAGTGAGGGACTAGCGGCGGATACGCAGTATTTT.